What follows describes a single TCR beta chain. The record originates from a study of T cell clones after liver transplantation. Overall study context: Third-party-reactive TCRbeta sequences from pre-transplant mixed lymphocyte reactions served as antigen-independent comparators.

With 4 bases removed from V and 0 bases from J, the gap between germline ends came to 7 bases. The CDR3 contains 14 residues. Germline CDR1 reads LNHDA; CDR2 reads SQIVND (reference sequence). Some clones are missing from TCRdb's copy, which holds only in-frame ones; the method was immunoSEQ multiplex PCR. This sample carries some 120,000 clones, about nine tenths of them seen once, and the ten largest clones take 0.75% to 0.85%. The source of this sequence is a human patient who received a liver transplant. Some of these T cells may belong to the graft donor. J is TRBJ1-5 and V is TRBV19; D is ambiguous. The source material was CD4+ T cells from blood, sampled 12 months after liver transplant. The CDR3 bases are TGTGCCAGTAGTAGCGCCGATAGCAATCAGCCCCAGCATTTT. Translated, it gives CASSSADSNQPQHF.